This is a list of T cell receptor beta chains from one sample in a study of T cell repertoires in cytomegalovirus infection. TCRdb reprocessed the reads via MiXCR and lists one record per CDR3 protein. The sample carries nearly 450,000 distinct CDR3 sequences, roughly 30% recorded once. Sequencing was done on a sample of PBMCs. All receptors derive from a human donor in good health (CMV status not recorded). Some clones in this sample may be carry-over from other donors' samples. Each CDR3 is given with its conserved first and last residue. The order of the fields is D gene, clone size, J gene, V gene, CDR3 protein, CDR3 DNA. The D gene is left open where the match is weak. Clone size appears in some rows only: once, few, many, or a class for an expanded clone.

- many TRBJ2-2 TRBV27 CASRGTPNTGELFF TGTGCCAGCAGGGGGACACCTAACACCGGGGAGCTGTTTTTT
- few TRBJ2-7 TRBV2 CASTPGTRGYEQYF TGTGCCAGCACACCGGGGACCCGGGGCTACGAGCAGTACTTC
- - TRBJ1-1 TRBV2 CASSVTQNTEAFF TGTGCCAGCAGTGTTACCCAGAACACTGAAGCTTTCTTT
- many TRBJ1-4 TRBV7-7 CASSPGLRNEKLFF TGTGCCAGCAGCCCAGGGCTCCGGAATGAAAAACTGTTTTTT
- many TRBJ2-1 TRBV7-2 CASSLDGTRNEQFF TGTGCCAGCAGCTTAGATGGGACACGCAATGAGCAGTTCTTC
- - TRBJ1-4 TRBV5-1 CASAPTAPTNEKLFF TGCGCCAGCGCACCTACCGCGCCAACTAATGAAAAACTGTTTTTT
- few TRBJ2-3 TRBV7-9 CASSPDVDTQYF TGTGCCAGCAGCCCGGACGTAGATACGCAGTATTTT
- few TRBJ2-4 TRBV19 CASSGIEFNIQYF TGTGCCAGTAGTGGAATTGAGTTTAACATTCAGTACTTC
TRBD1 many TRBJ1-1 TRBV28 CASSLTDRATEAFF TGTGCCAGCAGTTTAACCGACAGGGCCACTGAAGCTTTCTTT
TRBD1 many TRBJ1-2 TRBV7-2 CASSPRDRGPYGYTF TGTGCCAGCAGCCCCCGGGACAGGGGGCCCTATGGCTACACCTTC
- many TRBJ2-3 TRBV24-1 CATSAGASTDTQYF TGTGCCACCAGTGCGGGGGCCAGCACAGATACGCAGTATTTT
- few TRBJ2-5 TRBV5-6 CASSQSSTGWPQETQYF TGTGCCAGCAGCCAAAGTTCCACAGGGTGGCCGCAAGAGACCCAGTACTTC
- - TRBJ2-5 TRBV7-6 CASSPSAPWRDHQETQYF TGTGCCAGCAGCCCGTCAGCCCCTTGGCGGGACCACCAAGAGACCCAGTACTTC
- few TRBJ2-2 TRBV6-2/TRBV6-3 CASSYSETGELFF TGTGCCAGCAGTTACTCGGAGACCGGGGAGCTGTTTTTT
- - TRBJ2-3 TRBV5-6 CASSLALSPSSSTDTKYF TGTGCCAGCAGCTTGGCTCTTTCACCGTCTTCTAGCACAGATACGAAGTATTTT
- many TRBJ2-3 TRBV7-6 CASSLGSPGSSTDTQYF TGTGCCAGCAGCTTAGGTTCTCCAGGGTCAAGCACAGATACGCAGTATTTT
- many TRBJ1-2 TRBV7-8 CASSLAHRNYGYTF TGTGCCAGCAGCTTAGCGCACAGAAACTATGGCTACACCTTC
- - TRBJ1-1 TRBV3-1 CASSQGLTNTEAFF TGTGCCAGCAGCCAAGGACTAACGAACACTGAAGCTTTCTTT
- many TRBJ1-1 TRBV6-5 CASSLKMNTEAFF TGTGCCAGCAGTCTCAAGATGAACACTGAAGCTTTCTTT
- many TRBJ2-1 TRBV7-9 CASSLARTNYNEQFF TGTGCCAGCAGCTTAGCGAGGACAAACTACAATGAGCAGTTCTTC
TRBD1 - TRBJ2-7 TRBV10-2 CATSLTGSEQYF TGCGCCACCTCCTTGACAGGGAGCGAGCAGTACTTC
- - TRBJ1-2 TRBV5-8 CASARGTGSGYTF TGTGCCAGCGCCCGCGGCACAGGGTCCGGCTACACCTTC
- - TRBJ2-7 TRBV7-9 CASTGLAYNEQYF TGTGCCAGCACCGGACTGGCCTACAATGAGCAGTACTTC
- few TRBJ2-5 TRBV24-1 CATSDLRGAEETQYF TGTGCCACCAGTGATTTGCGAGGGGCCGAAGAGACCCAGTACTTC
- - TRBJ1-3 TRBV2 CGRGRGTSGNTIYF TGTGGCCGGGGCAGGGGAACCTCTGGAAACACCATATATTTT
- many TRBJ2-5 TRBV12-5 CASGFGPGGPETQYF TGTGCTAGTGGTTTCGGGCCCGGGGGGCCAGAGACCCAGTACTTC
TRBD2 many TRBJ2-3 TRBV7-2 CASSLGLAGSTDTQYF TGTGCCAGCAGCCTGGGACTAGCGGGAAGCACAGATACGCAGTATTTT
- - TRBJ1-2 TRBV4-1 CASSQVGPRYGYTF TGCGCCAGCAGCCAAGTCGGGCCTCGCTATGGCTACACCTTC
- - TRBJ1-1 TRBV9 CASSVEGGLYTEAFF TGTGCCAGCAGCGTAGAGGGCGGCCTTTACACTGAAGCTTTCTTT
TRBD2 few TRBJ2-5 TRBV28 CASRLAGAGETQYF TGTGCCAGCAGATTAGCGGGGGCCGGGGAGACCCAGTACTTC
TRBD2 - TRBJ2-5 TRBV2 CASRAGAPQETQYF TGTGCCAGCAGAGCGGGGGCACCGCAAGAGACCCAGTACTTC
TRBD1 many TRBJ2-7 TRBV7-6 CASSLWPPPDRSSYEQYF TGTGCCAGCAGCTTATGGCCCCCACCGGACAGGAGCTCCTACGAGCAGTACTTC
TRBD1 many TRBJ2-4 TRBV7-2 CASSSRDRENIQYF TGTGCCAGCAGCTCCCGGGACAGGGAAAACATTCAGTACTTC
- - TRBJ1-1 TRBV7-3 CASSLTVYTEAFF TGTGCCAGCAGCTTAACCGTGTACACTGAAGCTTTCTTT
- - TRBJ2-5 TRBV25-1 CASSELEEGDFEETQYF TGTGCCAGCAGTGAGTTAGAAGAGGGAGACTTCGAAGAGACCCAGTACTTC
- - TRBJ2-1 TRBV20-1 CSAAISLGQFF TGCAGTGCGGCGATATCCTTGGGGCAGTTCTTC
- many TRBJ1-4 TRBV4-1 CASSPGQTNEKLFF TGTGCCAGCAGCCCCGGACAGACTAATGAAAAACTGTTTTTT
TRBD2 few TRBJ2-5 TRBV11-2 CASSSKLTSGGAGETQYF TGTGCCAGCAGTTCAAAATTGACTAGCGGGGGGGCCGGAGAGACCCAGTACTTC
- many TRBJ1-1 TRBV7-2 CASSPSLLGAFF TGTGCCAGCAGCCCGAGTCTCCTCGGAGCTTTCTTT
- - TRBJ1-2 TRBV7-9 CASSPLTSALYGYTF TGTGCCAGCAGCCCCTTAACATCAGCCCTCTATGGCTACACCTTC
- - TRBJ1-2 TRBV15 CSTSRDRGRSYGYTF TGTTCAACCAGCAGAGATCGAGGCAGGAGCTATGGCTACACCTTC
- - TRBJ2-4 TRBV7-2 CASTVEPLRAKNLQYF TGTGCCAGCACCGTAGAGCCTCTGAGGGCCAAAAACCTTCAGTACTTC
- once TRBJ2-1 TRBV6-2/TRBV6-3 CASSPGGGNYNEQFF TGTGCCAGCAGTCCTGGGGGAGGAAACTACAATGAGCAGTTCTTC
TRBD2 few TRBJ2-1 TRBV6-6 CASIGAGVVGGWHEQFF TGTGCCAGCATAGGGGCAGGTGTCGTCGGGGGGTGGCATGAGCAGTTCTTC